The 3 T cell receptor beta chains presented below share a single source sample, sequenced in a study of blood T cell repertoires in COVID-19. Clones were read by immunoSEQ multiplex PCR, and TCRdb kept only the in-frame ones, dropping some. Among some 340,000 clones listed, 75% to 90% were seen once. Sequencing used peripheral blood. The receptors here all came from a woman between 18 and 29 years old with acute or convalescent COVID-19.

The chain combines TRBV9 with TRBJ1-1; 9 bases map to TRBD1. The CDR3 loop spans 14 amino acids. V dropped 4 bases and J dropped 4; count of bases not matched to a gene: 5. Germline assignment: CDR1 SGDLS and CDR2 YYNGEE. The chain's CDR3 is CASSPGQGPTEAFF. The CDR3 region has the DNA TGTGCCAGCAGCCCCGGACAGGGGCCCACTGAAGCTTTCTTT.

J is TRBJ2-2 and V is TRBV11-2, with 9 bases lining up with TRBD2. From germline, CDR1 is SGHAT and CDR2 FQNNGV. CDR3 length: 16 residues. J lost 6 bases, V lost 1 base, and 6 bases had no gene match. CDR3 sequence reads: CASSLVAGGLAGELFF. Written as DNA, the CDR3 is TGTGCCAGCAGCTTAGTCGCGGGGGGGCTCGCCGGGGAGCTGTTTTTT.

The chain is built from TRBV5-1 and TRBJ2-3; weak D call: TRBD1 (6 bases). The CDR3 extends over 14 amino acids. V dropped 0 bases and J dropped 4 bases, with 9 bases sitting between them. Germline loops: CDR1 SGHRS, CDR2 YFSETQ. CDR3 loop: CASSLVGGPDTQYF. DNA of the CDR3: TGCGCCAGCAGCTTGGTTGGGGGCCCAGATACGCAGTATTTT.